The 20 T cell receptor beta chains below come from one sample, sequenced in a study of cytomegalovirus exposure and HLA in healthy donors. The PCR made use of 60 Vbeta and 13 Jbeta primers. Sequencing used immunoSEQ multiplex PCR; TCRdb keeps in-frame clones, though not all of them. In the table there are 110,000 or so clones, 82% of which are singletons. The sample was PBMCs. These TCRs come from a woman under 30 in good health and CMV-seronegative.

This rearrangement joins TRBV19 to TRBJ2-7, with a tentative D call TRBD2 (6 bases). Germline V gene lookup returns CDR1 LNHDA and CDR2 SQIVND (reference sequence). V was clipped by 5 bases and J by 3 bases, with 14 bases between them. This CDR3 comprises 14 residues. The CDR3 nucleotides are TGTGCCAGTAGTTTCCCCGGGAGAAACTACGAGCAGTACTTC. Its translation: CASSFPGRNYEQYF. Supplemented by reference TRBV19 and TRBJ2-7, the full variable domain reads DGGITQSPKYLFRKEGQNVTLSCEQNLNHDAMYWYRQDPGQGLRLIYYSQIVNDFQKGDIAEGYSVSREKKESFPLTVTSAQKNPTAFYLCASSFPGRNYEQYFGPGTRLTVT.

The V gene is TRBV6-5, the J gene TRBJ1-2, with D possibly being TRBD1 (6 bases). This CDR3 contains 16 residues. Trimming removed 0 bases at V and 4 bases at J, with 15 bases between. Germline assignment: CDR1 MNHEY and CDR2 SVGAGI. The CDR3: CASSYSKQGFGYGYTF. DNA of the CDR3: TGTGCCAGCAGTTACTCGAAACAGGGATTCGGCTATGGCTACACCTTC.

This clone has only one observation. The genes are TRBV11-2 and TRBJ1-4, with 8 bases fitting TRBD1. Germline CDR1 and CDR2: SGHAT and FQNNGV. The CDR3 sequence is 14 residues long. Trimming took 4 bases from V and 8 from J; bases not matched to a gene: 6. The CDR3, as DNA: TGTGCCAGCAGCTCCGGACAGGGACGCGAAAAACTGTTTTTT. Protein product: CASSSGQGREKLFF.

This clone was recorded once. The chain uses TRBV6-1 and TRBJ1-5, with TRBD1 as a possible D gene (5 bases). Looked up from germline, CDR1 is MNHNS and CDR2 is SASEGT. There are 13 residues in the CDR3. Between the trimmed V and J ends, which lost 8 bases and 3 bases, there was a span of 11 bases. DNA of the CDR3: TGTGCCAGCGGGGAGGGGCCCAATCAGCCCCAGCATTTT. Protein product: CASGEGPNQPQHF.

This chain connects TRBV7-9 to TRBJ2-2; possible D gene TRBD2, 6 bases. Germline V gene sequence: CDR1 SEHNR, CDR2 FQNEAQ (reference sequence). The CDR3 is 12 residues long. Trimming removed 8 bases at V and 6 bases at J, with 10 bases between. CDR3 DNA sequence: TGTGCCAGCGGATGGGAGGCCGGGGAGCTGTTTTTT. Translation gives CASGWEAGELFF.

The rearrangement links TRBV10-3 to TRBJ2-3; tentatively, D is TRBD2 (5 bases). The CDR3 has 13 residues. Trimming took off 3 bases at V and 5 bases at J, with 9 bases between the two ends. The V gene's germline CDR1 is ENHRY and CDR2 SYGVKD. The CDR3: CAISDFSEDTQYF. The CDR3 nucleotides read TGTGCCATCAGTGATTTTAGCGAAGATACGCAGTATTTT.

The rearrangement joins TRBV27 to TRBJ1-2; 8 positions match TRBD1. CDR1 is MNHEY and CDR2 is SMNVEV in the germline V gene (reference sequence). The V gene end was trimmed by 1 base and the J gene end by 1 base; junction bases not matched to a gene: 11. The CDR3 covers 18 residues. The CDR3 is CASSLYPPQGAGNYGYTF. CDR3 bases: TGTGCCAGCAGTTTATACCCCCCCCAGGGGGCAGGTAACTATGGCTACACCTTC.

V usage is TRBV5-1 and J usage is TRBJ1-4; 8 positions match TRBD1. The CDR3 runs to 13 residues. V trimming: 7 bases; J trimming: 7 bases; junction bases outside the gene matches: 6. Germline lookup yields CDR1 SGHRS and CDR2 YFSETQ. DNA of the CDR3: TGCGCCAGCGGACAGGGAGAAAGTGAAAAACTGTTTTTT. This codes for CASGQGESEKLFF. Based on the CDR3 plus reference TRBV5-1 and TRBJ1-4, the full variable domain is KAGVTQTPRYLIKTRGQQVTLSCSPISGHRSVSWYQQTPGQGLQFLFEYFSETQRNKGNFPGRFSGRQFSNSRSEMNVSTLELGDSALYLCASGQGESEKLFFGSGTQLSVL.

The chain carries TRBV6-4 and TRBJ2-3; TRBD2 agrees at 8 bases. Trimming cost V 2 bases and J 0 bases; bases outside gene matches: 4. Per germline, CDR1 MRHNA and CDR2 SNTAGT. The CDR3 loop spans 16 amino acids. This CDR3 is CASSDKRGSSTDTQYF. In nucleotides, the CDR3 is TGTGCCAGCAGTGACAAGCGGGGGTCTAGCACAGATACGCAGTATTTT.

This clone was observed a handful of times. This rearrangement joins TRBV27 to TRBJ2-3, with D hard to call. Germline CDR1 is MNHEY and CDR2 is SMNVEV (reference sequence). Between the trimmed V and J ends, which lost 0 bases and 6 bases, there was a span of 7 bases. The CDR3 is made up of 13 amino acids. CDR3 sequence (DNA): TGTGCCAGCAGTTTATCCCGGTCGGATACGCAGTATTTT. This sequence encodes CASSLSRSDTQYF.

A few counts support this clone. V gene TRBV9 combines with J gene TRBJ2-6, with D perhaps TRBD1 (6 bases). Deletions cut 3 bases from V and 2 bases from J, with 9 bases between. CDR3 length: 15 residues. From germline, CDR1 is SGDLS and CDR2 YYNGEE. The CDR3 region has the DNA TGTGCCAGCAGCGACAGGGTTACTGGGGCCAACGTCCTGACTTTC. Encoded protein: CASSDRVTGANVLTF.

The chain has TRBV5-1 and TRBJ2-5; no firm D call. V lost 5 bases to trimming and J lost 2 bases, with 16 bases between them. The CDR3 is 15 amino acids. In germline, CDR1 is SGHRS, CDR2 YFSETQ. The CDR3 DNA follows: TGCGCCAGCAGTTTCCTGCCGACTTCACAAGAGACCCAGTACTTC. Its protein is CASSFLPTSQETQYF.

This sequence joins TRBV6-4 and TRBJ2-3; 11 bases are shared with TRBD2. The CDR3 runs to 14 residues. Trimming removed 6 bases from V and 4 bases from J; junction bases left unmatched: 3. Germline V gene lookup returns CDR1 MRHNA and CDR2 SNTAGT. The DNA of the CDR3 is TGTGCCAGCAGAAGACTAGCGGGATCAGATACGCAGTATTTT. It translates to CASRRLAGSDTQYF.

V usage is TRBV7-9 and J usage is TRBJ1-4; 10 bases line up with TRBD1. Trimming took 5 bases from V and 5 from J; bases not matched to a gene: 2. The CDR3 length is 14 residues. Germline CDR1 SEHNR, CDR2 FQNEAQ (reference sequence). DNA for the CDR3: TGTGCCAGCAGCCTGGGACAGGGGAATGAAAAACTGTTTTTT. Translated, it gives CASSLGQGNEKLFF.

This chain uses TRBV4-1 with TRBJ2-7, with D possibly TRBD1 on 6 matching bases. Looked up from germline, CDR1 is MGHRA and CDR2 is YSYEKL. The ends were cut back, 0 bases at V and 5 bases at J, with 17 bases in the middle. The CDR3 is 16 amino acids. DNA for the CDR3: TGCGCCAGCAGCCAAGAGGGAACAGGGACGGTAGACGAGCAGTACTTC. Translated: CASSQEGTGTVDEQYF.

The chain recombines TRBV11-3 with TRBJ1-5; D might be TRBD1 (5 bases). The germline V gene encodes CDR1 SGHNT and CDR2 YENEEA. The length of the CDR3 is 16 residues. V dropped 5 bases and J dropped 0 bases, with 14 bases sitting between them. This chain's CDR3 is CASSPGGGFSNQPQHF. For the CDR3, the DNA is TGTGCCAGCAGCCCTGGCGGGGGATTTAGCAATCAGCCCCAGCATTTT. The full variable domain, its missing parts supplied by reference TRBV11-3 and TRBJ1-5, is EAGVVQSPRYKIIEKKQPVAFWCNPISGHNTLYWYLQNLGQGPELLIRYENEEAVDDSQLPKDRFSAERLKGVDSTLKIQPAELGDSAVYLCASSPGGGFSNQPQHFGDGTRLSIL.

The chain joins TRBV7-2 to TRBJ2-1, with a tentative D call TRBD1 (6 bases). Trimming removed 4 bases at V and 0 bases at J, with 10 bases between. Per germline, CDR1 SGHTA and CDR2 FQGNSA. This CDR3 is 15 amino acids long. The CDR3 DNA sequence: TGTGCCAGCAGCTCGACAGGCCTCTCCTACAATGAGCAGTTCTTC. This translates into CASSSTGLSYNEQFF.

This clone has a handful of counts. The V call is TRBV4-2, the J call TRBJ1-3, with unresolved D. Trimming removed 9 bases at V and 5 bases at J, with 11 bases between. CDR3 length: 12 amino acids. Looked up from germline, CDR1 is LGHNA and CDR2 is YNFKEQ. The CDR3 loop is CASQEKRNTIYF. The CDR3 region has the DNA TGTGCCAGTCAGGAAAAAAGAAACACCATATATTTT.

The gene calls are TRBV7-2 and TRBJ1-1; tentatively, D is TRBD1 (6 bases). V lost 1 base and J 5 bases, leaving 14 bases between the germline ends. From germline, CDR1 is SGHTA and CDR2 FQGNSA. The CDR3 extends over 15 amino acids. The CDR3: CASSLVRGAGTEAFF. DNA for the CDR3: TGTGCCAGCAGCTTAGTACGGGGGGCGGGGACTGAAGCTTTCTTT.

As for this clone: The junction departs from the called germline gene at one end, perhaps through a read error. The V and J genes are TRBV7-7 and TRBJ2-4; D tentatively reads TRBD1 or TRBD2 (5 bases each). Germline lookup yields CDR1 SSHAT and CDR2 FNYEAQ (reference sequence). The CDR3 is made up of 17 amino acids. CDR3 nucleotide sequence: TGTGCTAGCAGCTTAGCGTCAGGGTTCTTAGCCAAAAACATTCAGTACTTC. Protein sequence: CASSLASGFLAKNIQYF.